This TCR beta chain derives from a study of early T cells in non-severe SARS-CoV-2 infection. Whole-study context: Alpha and beta chains were unpaired, from unsorted whole-blood bulk RNA. General study points: The VDJdb matching leaned toward anti-spike CD8 responses and overlooked private and CD4 specificities.

Individual cDNA molecules each received unique molecular identifiers attached to them. Using its own MiXCR run on the 5' RACE reads, TCRdb lists one record per CDR3 protein. The sample holds approximately 81,000 distinct CDR3 sequences, roughly 13% seen once. With regard to this clonotype: Its antigen is not identified.

Trimming removed 1 base at V and 0 bases at J, with 9 bases between. Germline V lookup: CDR1 DFQATT, CDR2 SNEGSKA (reference sequence). The CDR3 is 15 amino acids. The material sequenced was whole blood. This chain joins TRBV20-1 and TRBJ2-2, with D perhaps TRBD2 (5 bases). The receptor was isolated from an adult who was a healthcare worker with PCR-confirmed SARS-CoV-2 infection or an uninfected control (not recorded which). The CDR3 sequence is CSARVYGTNTGELFF. Written as DNA, the CDR3 is TGCAGTGCTAGAGTTTACGGGACGAACACCGGGGAGCTGTTTTTT.